The rows below give T cell receptor beta chains drawn from one sample of a study of memory CD4+ T cells and cytomegalovirus serostatus. Some clones are missing from TCRdb's copy, which holds only in-frame ones; the method was immunoSEQ multiplex PCR. The sample has around 60,000 clones, roughly three quarters seen once. The material sequenced was memory CD4+ T cells from blood. Receptors originate from an adult in good health and CMV-seronegative. CDR3s include the opening cysteine and the closing phenylalanine or tryptophan. The D gene is left open where the match is weak. Not all rows give a size; the values are once, few, many and, for expanded clones, a class.

J	size	D	V	DNA	CDR3
TRBJ2-5	.	.	TRBV6-1	TGTGCCAGCAGTCGCACAGGGGTTGGAGGGAGCCAGTACTTC	CASSRTGVGGSQYF
TRBJ2-3	.	.	TRBV5-1	TGCGCCAGCAGCTCTTTACAGGCAGATACGCAGTATTTT	CASSSLQADTQYF
TRBJ1-3	.	TRBD1	TRBV9	TGTGCCAGCAGCGTAGGGGGACAGGGCCGCTCTGGAAACACCATATATTTT	CASSVGGQGRSGNTIYF
TRBJ2-2	.	TRBD2	TRBV4-1	TGCGCCAGCAGCCAGCCGACTAGCGGGCCCACCGGGGAGCTGTTTTTT	CASSQPTSGPTGELFF
TRBJ2-5	.	.	TRBV28	TGTGCCAGCAGTTCCCCCACGCCGGAGACCCAGTACTTC	CASSSPTPETQYF
TRBJ2-1	.	TRBD2	TRBV4-3	TGCGCCAGCAGCCAACAGTGGCGGGAGAGCTCCTACAATGAGCAGTTCTTC	CASSQQWRESSYNEQFF
TRBJ1-6	.	TRBD1	TRBV5-4	TGTGCCAGTCGAGGGGGCGTGAATTCACCCCTCCACTTT	CASRGGVNSPLHF
TRBJ2-6	.	.	TRBV6-4	TGTGCCAGCAGTAATCTCTCTGGGGCCAACGTCCTGACTTTC	CASSNLSGANVLTF
TRBJ2-7	.	.	TRBV5-6	TGTGCCAGCAGCTTGGACGTCCTAGGGGGTTCCGAGCAGTACTTC	CASSLDVLGGSEQYF
TRBJ2-7	.	TRBD1	TRBV18	TGTGCCACCAGGGGGACAGGGTCCGACGAGCAGTACTTC	CATRGTGSDEQYF
TRBJ1-1	.	TRBD1	TRBV11-1	TGTGCCAGCAGCTTAGATCCGGGACAGGGATTGAACACTGAAGCTTTCTTT	CASSLDPGQGLNTEAFF
TRBJ2-7	.	TRBD2	TRBV18	TGTGCCAGCTCACCGGCCACTAGCGGGGGGACCTACGAGCAGTACTTC	CASSPATSGGTYEQYF
TRBJ1-1	.	.	TRBV28	TGTGCCGTGTACGCCTTGAACACTGAAGCTTTCTTT	CAVYALNTEAFF
TRBJ2-7	once	TRBD1	TRBV28	TGTGCCAGCAGCCGACTATGGACAGGGGACTACGAGCAGTACTTC	CASSRLWTGDYEQYF
TRBJ2-1	.	TRBD2	TRBV7-3	TGTGCCAGCAGCAAAAGACTAGCGGGAGGCCGGAGTGAGCAGTTCTTC	CASSKRLAGGRSEQFF
TRBJ1-2	.	.	TRBV5-1	TGCGCCAGCTCAGGTTCCTATGGCTACACCTTC	CASSGSYGYTF
TRBJ2-5	.	.	TRBV15	TGTGCCACCAGCAGAGATCGAGGTGAGACCCAGTACTTC	CATSRDRGETQYF
TRBJ2-1	.	.	TRBV5-4	TGTGCCAGCAGCTTTGGACAGAGCTCCTACAATGAGCAGTTCTTC	CASSFGQSSYNEQFF
TRBJ2-1	once	TRBD2	TRBV7-3	TGTGCCAGCAGCTCCGGGGGGGCCAGTGCTGAGCAGTTCTTC	CASSSGGASAEQFF
TRBJ1-5	.	.	TRBV12-5	TGTGCTAGTGGTTTGGAGAGCAATCAGCCCCAGCATTTT	CASGLESNQPQHF
TRBJ1-4	once	.	TRBV5-1	TGCGCCAGCAGCCGTACTGTTACTAATGAAAAACTGTTTTTT	CASSRTVTNEKLFF
TRBJ1-1	.	.	TRBV29-1	TGCAGCGTAGGTATTTTGAACACTGAAGCTTTCTTT	CSVGILNTEAFF
TRBJ1-3	.	.	TRBV6-1	TGTGCCAGCAGTGAAGGTGGGGGTTTTAGCTCTGGAAACACCATATATTTT	CASSEGGGFSSGNTIYF
TRBJ2-7	few	TRBD1	TRBV4-3	TGCGCCAGCAGCCAATACAGGGGCTACGAGCAGTACTTC	CASSQYRGYEQYF
TRBJ2-7	.	.	TRBV29-1	TGCAGCGTTGAAGGCAAGGAGGGCAGCCCCTACGAGCAGTACTTC	CSVEGKEGSPYEQYF
TRBJ1-1	few	.	TRBV28	TGTGCCAGCAACAACTTAGCTTGGGGGGACACTGAAGCTTTCTTT	CASNNLAWGDTEAFF
TRBJ2-5	.	.	TRBV7-9	TGTGCCAGCAGCCCACTAGGAGGGGAGACCCAGTACTTC	CASSPLGGETQYF
TRBJ2-1	.	TRBD2	TRBV7-9	TGTGCCAGCAGTACTAGCGGGGGGTTAAATGAGCAGTTCTTC	CASSTSGGLNEQFF
TRBJ1-4	once	.	TRBV28	TGTGCCAGCAGTTTAGCCCATGAAAAACTGTTTTTT	CASSLAHEKLFF
TRBJ2-4	few	TRBD2	TRBV7-9	TGTGCCAGCAGCGTCCGACTAGCGGGAGAGAGGGACATTCAGTACTTC	CASSVRLAGERDIQYF
TRBJ1-1	.	.	TRBV19	TGTGCCAGTAGCAGAGACCAGACGGGCACTGAAGCTTTCTTT	CASSRDQTGTEAFF
TRBJ1-2	.	TRBD1	TRBV19	TGTGCCAGTAGTGAAGCCCCTGGGACAGGGTATGGCTACACCTTC	CASSEAPGTGYGYTF
TRBJ1-5	.	.	TRBV7-2	TGTGCCAGCAGCTCCGGGACTTATTATAGCAATCAGCCCCAGCATTTT	CASSSGTYYSNQPQHF
TRBJ2-1	.	.	TRBV28	TGTGCCAGCAGTTTACCCTCTCGCCCCGAGCAGTTCTTC	CASSLPSRPEQFF
TRBJ2-1	.	TRBD2	TRBV11-3	TGTGCCAGCAGTACCGGGACTAGCTCCTACAATGAGCAGTTCTTC	CASSTGTSSYNEQFF
TRBJ1-5	.	TRBD1	TRBV6-1	TGTGCCACTAGCGACTCAGGGGGTGATCAGCCCCAGCATTTT	CATSDSGGDQPQHF
TRBJ1-4	.	.	TRBV6-6	TGTGCCAGCAGAGACAGCATGAATGAAAAACTGTTTTTT	CASRDSMNEKLFF
TRBJ2-3	.	TRBD2	TRBV25-1	TGTGCCAGCAGGGGCGGGGGGCTTCCCACAGATACGCAGTATTTT	CASRGGGLPTDTQYF
TRBJ1-5	.	TRBD1	TRBV27	TGTGCCAGCAGTCAAGGACAGGGGGCTTTTCAGGGTCAGCCCCAGCATTTT	CASSQGQGAFQGQPQHF
TRBJ2-1	.	TRBD2	TRBV9	TGTGCCAGCAGCAGAAGGACTAGCGGGATGTTCGATGAGCAGTTCTTC	CASSRRTSGMFDEQFF
TRBJ2-7	.	TRBD2	TRBV18	TGTGCCAGCTCACCACCGGCGGGGGGGCCTTACGAGCAGTACTTC	CASSPPAGGPYEQYF
TRBJ2-1	.	TRBD2	TRBV5-4	TGTGCCAGCACCAAGGGACTAGCGGCGCTCAATGAGCAGTTCTTC	CASTKGLAALNEQFF
TRBJ1-1	.	.	TRBV5-4	TGTGCCAGCAGCTTGTTGGCTGAAGCTTTCTTT	CASSLLAEAFF
TRBJ2-1	few	.	TRBV18	TGTGCCAGCTCCCCCAGCCTCCTGGGGGGTAATGAGCAGTTCTTC	CASSPSLLGGNEQFF
TRBJ1-6	.	.	TRBV15	TGTGCCACCAAAGGCCCAGGGTCTGTGGCCCTCCACTTT	CATKGPGSVALHF
TRBJ2-3	few	TRBD2	TRBV4-1	TGCGCCAGCAGCCAAATAAGCGGGGGAGTTGGCCGCACAGATACGCAGTATTTT	CASSQISGGVGRTDTQYF
TRBJ1-3	many	.	TRBV19	TGTGCCAGTAGTATCCTCGGGGGTGGAAACACCATATATTTT	CASSILGGGNTIYF